The sequence of this T cell receptor beta chain was determined in a study of cytomegalovirus exposure and HLA in healthy donors. General observations from the study: The authors enumerated under 200 TCR beta chains as linked to cytomegalovirus. Most TCR sequences were rare, but some public TCRs occurred in many donors. Subsequent analysis showed first-cohort TCR clusters tending to co-occur in more than 95 validation repertoires.

Germline V gene data show CDR1 as GTSNPN and CDR2 as SVGIG (reference sequence). The trim removed 1 base at V and 5 bases at J, leaving 8 bases unmatched. This CDR3 is built from 15 residues. TCRdb's copy holds only in-frame clones and misses some; the assay was immunoSEQ multiplex PCR. This sample has over 55,000 clones; about 93% occur once, and the top ten carry roughly 3%. Concerning this clone: What it binds is not known.

The sequence derives from a man between 18 and 29 years old in good health and CMV-seronegative. Sequencing was done on a sample of PBMCs. The V call is TRBV30, the J call TRBJ2-7; TRBD1 matches 10 bases. This CDR3 is CAWSDGPGTGDEQYF. For the CDR3, the DNA is TGTGCCTGGAGTGACGGCCCCGGGACAGGGGACGAGCAGTACTTC. The full variable domain, completed using reference TRBV30 and TRBJ2-7, is SQTIHQWPATLVQPVGSPLSLECTVEGTSNPNLYWYRQAAGRGLQLLFYSVGIGQISSEVPQNLSASRPQDRQFILSSKKLLLSDSGFYLCAWSDGPGTGDEQYFGPGTRLTVT.